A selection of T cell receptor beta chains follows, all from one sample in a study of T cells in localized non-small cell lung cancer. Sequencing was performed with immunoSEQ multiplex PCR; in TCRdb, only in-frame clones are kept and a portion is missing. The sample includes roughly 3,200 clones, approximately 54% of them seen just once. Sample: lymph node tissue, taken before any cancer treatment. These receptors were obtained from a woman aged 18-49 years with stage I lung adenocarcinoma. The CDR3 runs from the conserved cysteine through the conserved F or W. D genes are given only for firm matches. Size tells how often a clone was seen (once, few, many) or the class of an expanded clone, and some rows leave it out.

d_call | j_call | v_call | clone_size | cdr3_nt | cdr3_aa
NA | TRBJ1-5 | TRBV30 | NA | TGTGCCTGGAGAGGTAGGGTTGGGGCTAGCAATCAGCCCCAGCATTTT | CAWRGRVGASNQPQHF
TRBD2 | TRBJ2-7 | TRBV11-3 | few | TGTGCCAGCAGCCCTCTATACGAGCGGGAGAGAGACTACGAGCAGTACTTC | CASSPLYERERDYEQYF
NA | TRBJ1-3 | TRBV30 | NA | TGTGCCTGGAGTAGAGGGGATTTGATATATTTT | CAWSRGDLIYF
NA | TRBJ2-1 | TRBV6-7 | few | TGTGCCAGCAGTTACCCCCCGGGCCATGAGCAGTTCTTC | CASSYPPGHEQFF
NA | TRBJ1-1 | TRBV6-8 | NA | TGTGCCAGCAGTTACTCGGAAACTGAAGCTTTCTTT | CASSYSETEAFF
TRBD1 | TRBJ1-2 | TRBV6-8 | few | TGTGCCAGCAGTCATGGGACAGGGGGCCTTTCCACCTTC | CASSHGTGGLSTF
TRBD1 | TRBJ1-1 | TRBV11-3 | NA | TGTGCCAGCAGCTTGGGCCCGACAGGGGGAACTGAAGCTTTCTTT | CASSLGPTGGTEAFF
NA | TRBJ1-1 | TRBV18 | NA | TGTGCCAGCTCCCCAGGCAGGGATACGACAGCTTTCTTT | CASSPGRDTTAFF
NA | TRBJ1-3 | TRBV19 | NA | TGTGCCAGCGAGGTGGCGGGAAACACCATATATTTT | CASEVAGNTIYF
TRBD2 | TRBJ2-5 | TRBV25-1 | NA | TGTGCCAGCAGTGAATCGACTAGCGGACAAGAGACCCAGTACTTC | CASSESTSGQETQYF
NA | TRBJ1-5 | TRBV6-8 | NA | TGTGCCAGCAGTCGACAGAGCAATCAGCCCCAGCATTTT | CASSRQSNQPQHF
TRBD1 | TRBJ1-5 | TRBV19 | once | TGTGCCAGTACATTCTCCGGGACAGGCGCTGGTCAGCCCCAGCATTTT | CASTFSGTGAGQPQHF
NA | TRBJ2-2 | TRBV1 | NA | TGCGCCAGCAGCCAAGTCGATCTGGGACTAATAACCGGGGAGCTGTTTTTT | CASSQVDLGLITGELFF
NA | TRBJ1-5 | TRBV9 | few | TGTGCCAGCAGCGGGACAGGCAATCAGCCCCAGCATTTT | CASSGTGNQPQHF
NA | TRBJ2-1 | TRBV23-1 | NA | TGCGCCAGCAGTCAATCGAGTCAGGGGATCTTAGCGGAGGCCTACAATGAGCAGTTCTTC | CASSQSSQGILAEAYNEQFF
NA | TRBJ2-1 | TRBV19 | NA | TGTGCCACGAGTAGGCAGCTCTCCTACAATGAGCAGTTCTTC | CATSRQLSYNEQFF
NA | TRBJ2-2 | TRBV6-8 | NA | TGTGCCAGCAGTTACTCGCTTAACAGGGTTATGAACACCGGGGAGCTGTTTTTT | CASSYSLNRVMNTGELFF
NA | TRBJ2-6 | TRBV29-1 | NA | TGCAGCGTTCCGGAGGGGGTCGGGGCCAACGTCCTGACTTTC | CSVPEGVGANVLTF
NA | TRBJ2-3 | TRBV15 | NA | TGTGCCACCAGCAGAGCCCAGGCTAGCACAGATACGCAGTATTTT | CATSRAQASTDTQYF
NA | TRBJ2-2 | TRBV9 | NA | TGTGCCAGCAGCGTAGGCCAGCGGGCTAACACCGGGGAGCTGTTTTTT | CASSVGQRANTGELFF
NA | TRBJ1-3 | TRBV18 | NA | TGTGCCAGCTCAGGCGACAGGTCTGGAAACACCATATATTTT | CASSGDRSGNTIYF
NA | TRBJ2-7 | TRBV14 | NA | TGTGCCAGCAGCCAAGAGTCCAGCGGCCCTGGGAGCGAGCAGTACTTC | CASSQESSGPGSEQYF
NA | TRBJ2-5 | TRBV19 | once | TGTGCCAGTAGTACGGGGCCTTCGGGGACCCAGTACTTC | CASSTGPSGTQYF
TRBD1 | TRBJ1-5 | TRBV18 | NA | TGTGCCAGCTCACCGTCTGGACAGGGTGGTCAGCCCCAGCATTTT | CASSPSGQGGQPQHF
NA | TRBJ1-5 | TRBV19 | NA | TGTGCCAGCAAGAACCAACCGGAGGGAAATCAGCCCCAGCATTTT | CASKNQPEGNQPQHF
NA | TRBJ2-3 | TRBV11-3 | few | TGTGCCAGCAGCCTAGTATCAGGGAGCACAGATACGCAGTATTTT | CASSLVSGSTDTQYF